This T cell receptor beta chain is from a study of T cell responses to AZD1222 COVID-19 vaccine. The table came from immunoSEQ multiplex PCR; TCRdb's copy has only in-frame clones and leaves some out. The sample carries about 130,000 clones, around 92% recorded once. Germline V gene lookup returns CDR1 LNHDA and CDR2 SQIVND (reference sequence). The CDR3 covers 16 residues. V shed 8 bases and J 1 base; nucleotides not matched to a gene: 7. Study findings and constraints: With two AZD1222 doses given, Spike-specific TCR breadth and depth both rose. Clonal diversity was possibly underestimated; the donors were predominantly white British and more often female. Unmutated variant regions reportedly attract nearly half of all spike-specific TCRs.

A word on this clone: What it binds is unknown.

This sequence was found in an adult who received the AZD1222 COVID-19 vaccine. The chain uses TRBV19 and TRBJ2-6; 8 nucleotides align to TRBD1. This specimen was peripheral blood, taken 28 days after the second AZD1222 dose. The DNA for the CDR3 is TGTGCCAGTTCGAGCAGGGGGCAATCTGGGGCCAACGTCCTGACTTTC. Translated: CASSSRGQSGANVLTF.